Listed below are T cell receptor beta chains from one sample, sequenced in a study of a mutant IDH1 vaccine in newly diagnosed glioma. The antigens of these receptors remain unknown. TCRdb keeps only in-frame clones here, not all; method: immunoSEQ multiplex PCR. The sample has under 40,000 clones; roughly 90% are singletons. This sample comprised PBMCs, obtained from a glioma patient whose treatment included an IDH1 peptide vaccine. The receptor set was obtained from a middle-aged man with glioma. Each CDR3 is given with its conserved first and last residue. A D gene is named only where the DNA matches it firmly. Size is omitted from some rows. Given values are once, few, many or a class for expanded clones.

>TRBV9|TRBD1|TRBJ1-2|.
TGTGCCAGCAGCCCATGGACAGGCTACGGTCCTGGCTACACCTTC
CASSPWTGYGPGYTF
>TRBV5-4|.|TRBJ2-1|few
TGTGCCAGCAGCTTGGGACCCGCCCGGCACAATGAGCAGTTCTTC
CASSLGPARHNEQFF
>TRBV7-2|.|TRBJ2-3|.
TGTGCCAGCAGCTTACGAGACACCACAGATACGCAGTATTTT
CASSLRDTTDTQYF
>TRBV19|TRBD2|TRBJ2-5|.
TGTGCCAGTAGTGACGGATCAGGGGAAACGGGGGGGGAGACCCAGTACTTC
CASSDGSGETGGETQYF
>TRBV5-1|TRBD1|TRBJ1-3|.
TGCGCCAGCAGCTTGGGAGGGGGCGCTGGAAACACCATATATTTT
CASSLGGGAGNTIYF
>TRBV7-2|TRBD2|TRBJ2-7|once
TGTGCCAGCAGCTTAGACCCGCCCGGACTAGCGGGCTACTACGAGCAGTACTTC
CASSLDPPGLAGYYEQYF
>TRBV4-1|TRBD1|TRBJ1-1|once
TGCGCCAGCAGCCGGGACAGGGGGAACACTGAAGCTTTCTTT
CASSRDRGNTEAFF
>TRBV15|TRBD1|TRBJ1-2|.
TGTGCCACCAGCAGACAGGGGGTCGACTATGGCTACACCTTC
CATSRQGVDYGYTF
>TRBV6-5|.|TRBJ1-2|.
TGTGCCAGCAGTTTGACAGGTCGTAACTATGGCTACACCTTC
CASSLTGRNYGYTF
>TRBV11-3|.|TRBJ1-1|.
TGTGCCAGCAGCTTAGACAATTGGAGAGGGCACACTGAAGCTTTCTTT
CASSLDNWRGHTEAFF
>TRBV28|TRBD1|TRBJ2-2|.
TGTGCCAGCAGTTTGATTCGGACAGGGGACACCGGGGAGCTGTTTTTT
CASSLIRTGDTGELFF
>TRBV10-3|.|TRBJ2-5|.
TGTGCCATCAGTGGGGGGCACCAAGAGACCCAGTACTTC
CAISGGHQETQYF
>TRBV27|.|TRBJ1-2|.
TGTGCCAGCAGTTTATCGTCGGCAGGCCTTTTGTACTATGGCTACACCTTC
CASSLSSAGLLYYGYTF
>TRBV4-2|TRBD1|TRBJ1-1|.
TGTGCCAGCAGCGGGGGACAGGGGAACACTGAAGCTTTCTTT
CASSGGQGNTEAFF
>TRBV5-1|TRBD2|TRBJ2-2|.
TGCGCCAGCAGCAGTACTAGCGCGGGGGACACCGGGGAGCTGTTTTTT
CASSSTSAGDTGELFF
>TRBV2|.|TRBJ2-1|.
TGTGCCAGCAGTGACTCCTACAATGAGCAGTTCTTC
CASSDSYNEQFF
>TRBV2|.|TRBJ2-5|.
TGTGCCAGCAGTGAGGAGGAGACCCAGTACTTC
CASSEEETQYF
>TRBV19|.|TRBJ2-7|.
TGTGCCAGTAGTATGGGGCAGCCCTCCTACGAGCAGTACTTC
CASSMGQPSYEQYF
>TRBV11-3|.|TRBJ1-1|.
TGTGCCAGCAGCGCGGACACCTCCAACACTGAAGCTTTCTTT
CASSADTSNTEAFF
>TRBV5-4|.|TRBJ2-1|.
TGTGCCAGCAGCCCTGACAGGATCAAGGTCTATGAGCAGTTCTTC
CASSPDRIKVYEQFF
>TRBV9|.|TRBJ1-3|.
TGTGCCAGCAGTGACCCTGGGGGGGGCCGCTCTGGAAACACCATATATTTT
CASSDPGGGRSGNTIYF
>TRBV19|TRBD1|TRBJ1-2|.
TGTGCCAGTAGTTCCTTGTGGACAGGGGGCAATGGCTACACCTTC
CASSSLWTGGNGYTF
>TRBV27|TRBD1|TRBJ1-2|few
TGTGCCAGCAGTTCTCAGGGGGCTCATGGCTACACCTTC
CASSSQGAHGYTF
>TRBV5-8|.|TRBJ2-2|.
TGTGCCAGCAGCTTGGCCGGGTGGACCGGGGAGCTGTTTTTT
CASSLAGWTGELFF
>TRBV4-1|TRBD1|TRBJ1-4|.
TGCGCCAGCAGCCAAGAACCGGGACAGGGGAGTGAAAAACTGTTTTTT
CASSQEPGQGSEKLFF
>TRBV5-1|.|TRBJ2-1|.
TGCGCCAGCAGCTATAACTCTTGGGCCCTCGAGCAGTTCTTC
CASSYNSWALEQFF
>TRBV7-2|.|TRBJ2-7|.
TGTGCCAGCAGCTTAGGGCAGAGGTACGAGCAGTACTTC
CASSLGQRYEQYF
>TRBV6-1|.|TRBJ1-5|.
TGTGCCAGCAGCCTGGGTAATATGGATCAGCCCCAGCATTTT
CASSLGNMDQPQHF
>TRBV5-4|.|TRBJ2-1|once
TGTGCCAGCAGCCTGGACACACCGGCGACTGGGAATGAGCAGTTCTTC
CASSLDTPATGNEQFF
>TRBV10-3|TRBD1|TRBJ1-5|.
TGTGCCATCAGCGGGACAGCCGGAGGGAGCAATCAGCCCCAGCATTTT
CAISGTAGGSNQPQHF
>TRBV7-2|.|TRBJ2-7|.
TGTGCCAGCAGCCTACAAGCCGGTCAGAATTCCTACGAGCAGTACTTC
CASSLQAGQNSYEQYF
>TRBV29-1|TRBD2|TRBJ2-3|few
TGCAGCGTTGGACTCCCGGGGGAGGGTACGCAGTATTTT
CSVGLPGEGTQYF
>TRBV19|TRBD1|TRBJ1-6|.
TGTGCCAGTACCCCAGGGGGCTCCTATAATTCACCCCTCCACTTT
CASTPGGSYNSPLHF
>TRBV6-1|.|TRBJ2-1|.
TGTGCCACCTTCACGAGCTCCTACAATGAGCAGTTCTTC
CATFTSSYNEQFF
>TRBV10-3|TRBD1|TRBJ1-1|.
TGTGCCATCAGCGGCGCGGGACAGGGGGTCACTGAAGCTTTCTTT
CAISGAGQGVTEAFF
>TRBV7-7|.|TRBJ1-3|.
TGTGCCAGCAGCTCCCGAGGGGTCCCTGGAAACACCATATATTTT
CASSSRGVPGNTIYF
>TRBV18|.|TRBJ1-2|.
TGTGCCAGCTCACAACCTGGCTCCCAGGGGCACTATGGCTACACCTTC
CASSQPGSQGHYGYTF
>TRBV6-5|.|TRBJ2-2|.
TGTGCCAGCAGCGGGACATCGAACACCGGGGAGCTGTTTTTT
CASSGTSNTGELFF
>TRBV2|.|TRBJ2-5|.
TGTGCCAGCAGTGGTCCGGGACACATTTACCAAGAGACCCAGTACTTC
CASSGPGHIYQETQYF
>TRBV27|.|TRBJ2-3|.
TGTGCCAGCAGGTCACTGTCGGGCACAGATACGCAGTATTTT
CASRSLSGTDTQYF
>TRBV6-5|TRBD1|TRBJ1-1|medium-sized
TGTGCCAGCAGTGGCCAGGACAGGGTAGCTTTCTTT
CASSGQDRVAFF